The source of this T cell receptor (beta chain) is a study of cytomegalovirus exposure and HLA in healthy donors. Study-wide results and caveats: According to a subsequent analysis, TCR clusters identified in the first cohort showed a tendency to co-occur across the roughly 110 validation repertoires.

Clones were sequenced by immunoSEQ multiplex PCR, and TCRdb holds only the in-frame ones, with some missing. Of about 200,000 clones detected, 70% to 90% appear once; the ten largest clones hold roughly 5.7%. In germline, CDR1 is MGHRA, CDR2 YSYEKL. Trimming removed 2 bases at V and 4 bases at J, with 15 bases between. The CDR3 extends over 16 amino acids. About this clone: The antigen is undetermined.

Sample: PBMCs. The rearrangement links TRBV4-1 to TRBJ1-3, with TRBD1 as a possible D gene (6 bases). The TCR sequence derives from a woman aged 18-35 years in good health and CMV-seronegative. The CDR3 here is CASSQRSGAQGNTIYF. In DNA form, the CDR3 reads TGCGCCAGCAGCCAACGTTCGGGGGCGCAGGGAAACACCATATATTTT.